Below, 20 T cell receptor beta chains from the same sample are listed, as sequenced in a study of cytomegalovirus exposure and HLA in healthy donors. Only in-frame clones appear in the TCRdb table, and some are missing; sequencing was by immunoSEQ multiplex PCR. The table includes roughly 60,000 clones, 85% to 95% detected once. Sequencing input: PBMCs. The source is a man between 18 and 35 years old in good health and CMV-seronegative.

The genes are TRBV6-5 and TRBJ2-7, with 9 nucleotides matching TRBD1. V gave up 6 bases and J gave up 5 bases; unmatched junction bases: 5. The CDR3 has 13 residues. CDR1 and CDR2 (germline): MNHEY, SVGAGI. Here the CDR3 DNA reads TGTGCCAGCAGACTAACAGGGGGCCACGAGCAGTACTTC. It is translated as CASRLTGGHEQYF.

The CDR3 DNA is TGTGCCAGCAGCTTATGGGTAGCGGGAGAAACGCAGTATTTT. It codes for CASSLWVAGETQYF. The chain combines TRBV7-6 with TRBJ2-3; TRBD2 matches at 9 bases. V lost 2 bases and J lost 9; bases outside the gene matches: 6. The CDR3 runs 14 residues. Germline assignment: CDR1 SGHVS and CDR2 FNYEAQ.

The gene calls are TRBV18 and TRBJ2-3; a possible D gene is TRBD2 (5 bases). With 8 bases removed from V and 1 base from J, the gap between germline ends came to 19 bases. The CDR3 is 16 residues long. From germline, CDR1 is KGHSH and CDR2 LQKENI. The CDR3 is CASPNIPAGGTDTQYF. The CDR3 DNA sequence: TGTGCCAGCCCGAATATCCCTGCGGGCGGCACAGATACGCAGTATTTT.

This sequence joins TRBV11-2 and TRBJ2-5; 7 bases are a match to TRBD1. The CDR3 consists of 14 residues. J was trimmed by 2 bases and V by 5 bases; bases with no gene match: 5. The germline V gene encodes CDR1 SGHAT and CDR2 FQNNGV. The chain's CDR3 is CASSRGQLQETQYF. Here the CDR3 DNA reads TGTGCCAGCAGCCGGGGACAGCTTCAAGAGACCCAGTACTTC.

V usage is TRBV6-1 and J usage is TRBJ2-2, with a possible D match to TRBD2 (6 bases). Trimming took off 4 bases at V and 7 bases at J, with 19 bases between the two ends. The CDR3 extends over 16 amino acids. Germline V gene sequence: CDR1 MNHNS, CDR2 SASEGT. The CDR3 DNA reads TGTGCCAGCAGTGCCGGGCTTAGCGGCCCAGGCGGGGAGCTGTTTTTT. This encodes CASSAGLSGPGGELFF.

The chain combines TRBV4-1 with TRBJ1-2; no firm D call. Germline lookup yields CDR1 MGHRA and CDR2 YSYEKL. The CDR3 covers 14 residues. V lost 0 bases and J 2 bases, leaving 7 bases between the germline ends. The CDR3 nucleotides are TGCGCCAGCAGCCAAGAGGCACAGAACTATGGCTACACCTTC. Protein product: CASSQEAQNYGYTF.

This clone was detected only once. The CDR3 here is CASSLVGTQKSYEQYF. The CDR3 DNA reads as TGTGCCAGCAGCTTAGTGGGGACACAGAAATCGTACGAGCAGTACTTC. This chain connects TRBV7-2 to TRBJ2-7, with a possible D match to TRBD1 (6 bases). Deletions cut 1 base from V and 4 bases from J, with 17 bases between. CDR1 and CDR2 (germline): SGHTA, FQGNSA. CDR3 size: 16 residues.

The CDR3 DNA reads TGTGCCAGCTCACCACCGGGACAGGGGCCCTATGAGCAGTTCTTC. Translation gives CASSPPGQGPYEQFF. The chain combines TRBV18 with TRBJ2-1, with 10 bases aligning to TRBD1. The CDR3 sequence is 15 residues long. Germline V lookup: CDR1 KGHSH, CDR2 LQKENI. The V segment lost 0 bases and the J segment 8 bases; nucleotides outside the gene matches: 4.

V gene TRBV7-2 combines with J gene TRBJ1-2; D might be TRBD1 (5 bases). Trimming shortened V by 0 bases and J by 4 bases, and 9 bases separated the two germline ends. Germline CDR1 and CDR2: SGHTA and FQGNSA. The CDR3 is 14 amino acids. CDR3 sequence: CASSLAGRGYGYTF. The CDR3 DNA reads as TGTGCCAGCAGCTTAGCGGGGAGGGGCTATGGCTACACCTTC. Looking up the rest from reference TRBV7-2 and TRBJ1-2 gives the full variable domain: GAGVSQSPSNKVTEKGKDVELRCDPISGHTALYWYRQSLGQGLEFLIYFQGNSAPDKSGLPSDRFSAERTGGSVSTLTIQRTQQEDSAVYLCASSLAGRGYGYTFGSGTRLTVV.

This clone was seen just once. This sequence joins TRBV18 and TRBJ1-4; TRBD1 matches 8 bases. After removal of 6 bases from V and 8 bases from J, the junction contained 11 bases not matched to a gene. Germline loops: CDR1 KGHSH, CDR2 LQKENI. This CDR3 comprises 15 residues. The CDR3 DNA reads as TGTGCCAGCTCTCCATCGACAGGGGCGGGAGAAAAACTGTTTTTT. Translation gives CASSPSTGAGEKLFF. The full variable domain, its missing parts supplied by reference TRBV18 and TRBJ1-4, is NAGVMQNPRHLVRRRGQEARLRCSPMKGHSHVYWYRQLPEEGLKFMVYLQKENIIDESGMPKERFSAEFPKEGPSILRIQQVVRGDSAAYFCASSPSTGAGEKLFFGSGTQLSVL.

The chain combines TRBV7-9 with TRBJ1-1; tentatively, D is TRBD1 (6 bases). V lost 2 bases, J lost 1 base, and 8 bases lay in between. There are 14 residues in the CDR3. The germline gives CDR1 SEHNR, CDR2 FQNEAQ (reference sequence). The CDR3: CASSLMGANTEAFF. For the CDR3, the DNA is TGTGCCAGCAGCTTAATGGGGGCGAACACTGAAGCTTTCTTT. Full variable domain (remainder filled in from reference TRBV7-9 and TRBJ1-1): DTGVSQNPRHKITKRGQNVTFRCDPISEHNRLYWYRQTLGQGPEFLTYFQNEAQLEKSRLLSDRFSAERPKGSFSTLEIQRTEQGDSAMYLCASSLMGANTEAFFGQGTRLTVV.

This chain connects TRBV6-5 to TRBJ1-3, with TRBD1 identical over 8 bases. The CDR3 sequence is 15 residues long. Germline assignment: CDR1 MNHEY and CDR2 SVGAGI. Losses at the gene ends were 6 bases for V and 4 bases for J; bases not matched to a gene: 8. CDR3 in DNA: TGTGCCAGCAGGAAAACAGGGGGATCAGGAAACACCATATATTTT. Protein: CASRKTGGSGNTIYF.

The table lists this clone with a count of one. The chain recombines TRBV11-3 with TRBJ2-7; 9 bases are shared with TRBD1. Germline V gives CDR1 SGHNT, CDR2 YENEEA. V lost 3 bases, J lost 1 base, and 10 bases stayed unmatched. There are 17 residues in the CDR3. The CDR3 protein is CASSFYPGQGKSYEQYF. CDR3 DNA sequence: TGTGCCAGCAGCTTCTACCCGGGACAGGGTAAATCCTACGAGCAGTACTTC. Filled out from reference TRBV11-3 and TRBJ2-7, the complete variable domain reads EAGVVQSPRYKIIEKKQPVAFWCNPISGHNTLYWYLQNLGQGPELLIRYENEEAVDDSQLPKDRFSAERLKGVDSTLKIQPAELGDSAVYLCASSFYPGQGKSYEQYFGPGTRLTVT.

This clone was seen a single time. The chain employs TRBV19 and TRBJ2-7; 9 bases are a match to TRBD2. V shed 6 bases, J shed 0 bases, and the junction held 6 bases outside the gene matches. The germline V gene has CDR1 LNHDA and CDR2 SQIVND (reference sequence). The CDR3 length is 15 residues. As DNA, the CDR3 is TGTGCCAGTAGGATCGGACTAGCGAGCTCCTACGAGCAGTACTTC. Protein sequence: CASRIGLASSYEQYF.

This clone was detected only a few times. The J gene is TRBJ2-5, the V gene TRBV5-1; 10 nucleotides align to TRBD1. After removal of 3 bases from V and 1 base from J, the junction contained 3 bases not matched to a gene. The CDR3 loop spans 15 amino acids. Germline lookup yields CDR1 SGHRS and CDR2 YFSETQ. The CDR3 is CASSSTGGSQETQYF. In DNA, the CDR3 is TGCGCCAGCAGCTCGACAGGGGGCTCCCAAGAGACCCAGTACTTC. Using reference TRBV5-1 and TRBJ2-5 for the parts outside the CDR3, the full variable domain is KAGVTQTPRYLIKTRGQQVTLSCSPISGHRSVSWYQQTPGQGLQFLFEYFSETQRNKGNFPGRFSGRQFSNSRSEMNVSTLELGDSALYLCASSSTGGSQETQYFGPGTRLLVL.

For the CDR3, the DNA is TGTGCCTGGACCATAGGGGGACTAGTGTGGTACAATGAGCAGTTCTTC. Amino acids: CAWTIGGLVWYNEQFF. The rearrangement joins TRBV30 to TRBJ2-1; 8 bases align to TRBD2. J lost 4 bases, V lost 4 bases, and 12 bases had no gene match. Germline V gene sequence: CDR1 GTSNPN, CDR2 SVGIG (reference sequence). The CDR3 is 16 residues long.

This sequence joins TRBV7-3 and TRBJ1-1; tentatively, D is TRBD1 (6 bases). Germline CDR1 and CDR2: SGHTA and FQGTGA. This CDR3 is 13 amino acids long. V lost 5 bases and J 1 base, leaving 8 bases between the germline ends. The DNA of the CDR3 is TGTGCCAGCAGCCCGACAGGGAACACTGAAGCTTTCTTT. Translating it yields CASSPTGNTEAFF.

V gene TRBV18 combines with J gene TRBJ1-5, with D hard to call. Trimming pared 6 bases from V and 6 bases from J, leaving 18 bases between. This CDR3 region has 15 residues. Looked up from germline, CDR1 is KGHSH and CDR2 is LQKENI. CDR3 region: CASSQIGGESQPQHF. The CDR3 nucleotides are TGTGCCAGCTCCCAGATAGGAGGAGAGAGTCAGCCCCAGCATTTT.

The DNA for the CDR3 is TGTGCCAGCAGCCGGACCCCGAGTAGCGGGTATACCGGGGAGCTGTTTTTT. Its protein product is CASSRTPSSGYTGELFF. This chain links TRBV27 with TRBJ2-2; 7 bases line up with TRBD2. The V segment lost 6 bases and the J segment 5 bases; nucleotides outside the gene matches: 15. CDR1 is MNHEY and CDR2 is SMNVEV in the germline V gene (reference sequence). The CDR3 runs to 17 residues.

In DNA, the CDR3 is TGTGCCTGTACAAGAGGCGGGACAGATTCCAATCAGCCCCAGCATTTT. It codes for CACTRGGTDSNQPQHF. The chain has TRBV30 and TRBJ1-5; 7 positions match TRBD1. CDR1 is GTSNPN and CDR2 is SVGIG in the germline V gene (reference sequence). J lost 3 bases, V lost 6 bases, and 14 bases had no gene match. The CDR3 sequence is 16 residues long.